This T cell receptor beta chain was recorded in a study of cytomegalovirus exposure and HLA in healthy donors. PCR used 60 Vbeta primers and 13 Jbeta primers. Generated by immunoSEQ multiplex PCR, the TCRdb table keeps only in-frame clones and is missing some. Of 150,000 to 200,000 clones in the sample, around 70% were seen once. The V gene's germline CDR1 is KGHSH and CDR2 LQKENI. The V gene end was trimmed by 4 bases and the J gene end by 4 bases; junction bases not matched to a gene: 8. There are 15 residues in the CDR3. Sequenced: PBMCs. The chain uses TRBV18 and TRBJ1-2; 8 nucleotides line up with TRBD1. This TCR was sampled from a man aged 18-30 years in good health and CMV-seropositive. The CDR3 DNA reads TGTGCCAGCTCACTTCGGACAGGGCTAAGCTATGGCTACACCTTC. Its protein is CASSLRTGLSYGYTF.